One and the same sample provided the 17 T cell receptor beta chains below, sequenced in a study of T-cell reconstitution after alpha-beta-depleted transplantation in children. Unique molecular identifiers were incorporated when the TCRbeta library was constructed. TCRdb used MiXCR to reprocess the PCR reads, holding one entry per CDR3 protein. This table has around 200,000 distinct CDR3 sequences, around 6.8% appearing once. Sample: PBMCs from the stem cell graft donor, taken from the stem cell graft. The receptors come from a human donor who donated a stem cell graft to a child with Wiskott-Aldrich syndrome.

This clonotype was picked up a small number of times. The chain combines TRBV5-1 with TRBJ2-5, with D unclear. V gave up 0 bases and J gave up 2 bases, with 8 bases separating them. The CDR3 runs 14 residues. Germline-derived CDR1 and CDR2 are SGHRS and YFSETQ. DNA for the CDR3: TGCGCCAGCAGCTTGGGTCCAGTACAAGAGACCCAGTACTTC. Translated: CASSLGPVQETQYF.

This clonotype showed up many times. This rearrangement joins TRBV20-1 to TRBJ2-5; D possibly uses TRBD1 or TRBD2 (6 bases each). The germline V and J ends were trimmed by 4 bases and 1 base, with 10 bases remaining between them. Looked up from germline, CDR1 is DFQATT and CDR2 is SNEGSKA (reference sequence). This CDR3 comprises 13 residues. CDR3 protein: CSANRGLQETQYF. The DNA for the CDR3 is TGCAGTGCTAATCGGGGGCTCCAAGAGACCCAGTACTTC.

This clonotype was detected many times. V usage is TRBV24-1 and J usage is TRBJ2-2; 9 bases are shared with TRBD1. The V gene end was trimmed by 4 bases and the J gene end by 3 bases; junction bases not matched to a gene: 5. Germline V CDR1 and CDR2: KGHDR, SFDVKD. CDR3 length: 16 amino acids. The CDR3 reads CATSDPGTGYTGELFF. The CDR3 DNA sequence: TGTGCCACCAGTGACCCTGGGACAGGGTACACCGGGGAGCTGTTTTTT.

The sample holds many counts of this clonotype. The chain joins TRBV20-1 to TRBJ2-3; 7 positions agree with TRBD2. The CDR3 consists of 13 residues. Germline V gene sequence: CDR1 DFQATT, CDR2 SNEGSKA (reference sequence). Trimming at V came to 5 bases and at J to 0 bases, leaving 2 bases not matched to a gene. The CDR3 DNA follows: TGCAGTGCTCAGCGGGACAGCACAGATACGCAGTATTTT. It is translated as CSAQRDSTDTQYF.

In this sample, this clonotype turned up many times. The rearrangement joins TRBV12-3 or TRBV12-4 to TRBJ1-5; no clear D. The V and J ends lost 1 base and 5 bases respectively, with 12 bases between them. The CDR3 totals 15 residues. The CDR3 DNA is TGTGCCAGCAGTTTAGACGGATCTATGCATCAGCCCCAGCATTTT. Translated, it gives CASSLDGSMHQPQHF.

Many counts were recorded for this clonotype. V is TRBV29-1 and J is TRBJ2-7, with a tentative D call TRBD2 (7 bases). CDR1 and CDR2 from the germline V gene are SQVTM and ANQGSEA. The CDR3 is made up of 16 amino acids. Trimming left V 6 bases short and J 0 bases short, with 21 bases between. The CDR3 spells CSVGGGGQLSSYEQYF. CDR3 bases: TGCAGCGTCGGGGGCGGGGGCCAGCTAAGCTCCTACGAGCAGTACTTC.

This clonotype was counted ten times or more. Here the CDR3 DNA reads TGCAGTGCTAGAGTGAAGGAACCTGAAGCTTTCTTT. Its translation: CSARVKEPEAFF. The rearrangement joins TRBV20-1 to TRBJ1-1; no firm D call. Germline V gives CDR1 DFQATT, CDR2 SNEGSKA (reference sequence). There are 12 residues in the CDR3. V was pared by 1 base and J by 6 bases, with 9 bases between.

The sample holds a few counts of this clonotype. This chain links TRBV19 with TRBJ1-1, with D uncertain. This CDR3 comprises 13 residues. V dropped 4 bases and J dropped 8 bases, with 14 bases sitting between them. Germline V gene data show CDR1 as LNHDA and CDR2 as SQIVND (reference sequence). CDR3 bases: TGTGCCAGTAGTAGTACCATAGGACCAGAAGCTTTCTTT. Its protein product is CASSSTIGPEAFF.

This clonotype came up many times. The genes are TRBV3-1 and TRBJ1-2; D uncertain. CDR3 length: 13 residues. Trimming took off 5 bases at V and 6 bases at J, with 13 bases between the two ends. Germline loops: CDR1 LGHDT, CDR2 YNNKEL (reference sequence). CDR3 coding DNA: TGTGCCAGCAGCGAACTTAGTAGGGATGGCTACACCTTC. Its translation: CASSELSRDGYTF.

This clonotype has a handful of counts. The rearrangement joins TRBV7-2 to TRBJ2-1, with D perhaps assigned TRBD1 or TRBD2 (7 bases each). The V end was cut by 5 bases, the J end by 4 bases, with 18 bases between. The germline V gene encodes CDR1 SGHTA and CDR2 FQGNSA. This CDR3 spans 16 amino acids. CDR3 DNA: TGTGCCAGCAGCCCCCAGGGGGGGGCAGGGTACAATGAGCAGTTCTTC. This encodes CASSPQGGAGYNEQFF.

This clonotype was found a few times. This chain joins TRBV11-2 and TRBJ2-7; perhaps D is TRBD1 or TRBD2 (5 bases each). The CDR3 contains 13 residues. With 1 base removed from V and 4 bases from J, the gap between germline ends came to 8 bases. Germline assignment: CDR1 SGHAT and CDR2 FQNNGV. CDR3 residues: CASSLGEGYEQYF. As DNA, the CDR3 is TGTGCCAGCAGCTTAGGCGAGGGGTACGAGCAGTACTTC.

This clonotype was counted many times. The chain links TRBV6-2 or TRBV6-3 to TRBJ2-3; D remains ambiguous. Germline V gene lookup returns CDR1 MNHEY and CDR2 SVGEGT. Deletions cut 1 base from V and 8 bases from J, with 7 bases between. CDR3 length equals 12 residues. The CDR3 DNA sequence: TGTGCCAGCAGTTACTGGGAACCTACGCAGTATTTT. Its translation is CASSYWEPTQYF.

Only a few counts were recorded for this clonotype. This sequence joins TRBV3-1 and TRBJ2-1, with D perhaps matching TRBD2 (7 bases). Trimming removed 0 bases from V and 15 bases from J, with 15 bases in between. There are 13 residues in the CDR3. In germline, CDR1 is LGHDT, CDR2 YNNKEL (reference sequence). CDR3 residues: CASSQDLRAGAFF. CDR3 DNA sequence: TGTGCCAGCAGCCAAGATCTGAGGGCGGGGGCGTTCTTC.

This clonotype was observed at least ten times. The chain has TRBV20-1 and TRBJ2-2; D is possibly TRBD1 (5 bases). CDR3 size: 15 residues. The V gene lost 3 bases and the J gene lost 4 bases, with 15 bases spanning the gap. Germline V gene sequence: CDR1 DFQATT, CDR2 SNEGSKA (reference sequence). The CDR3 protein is CSASRPRGGTGELFF. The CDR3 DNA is TGCAGTGCTAGCCGACCAAGGGGCGGCACCGGGGAGCTGTTTTTT.

CDR3 region: CASSLGGEYNEQFF. The CDR3 coding sequence is TGTGCCAGCAGCTTGGGGGGCGAATACAATGAGCAGTTCTTC. J is TRBJ2-1 and V is TRBV5-4, with TRBD1 as a possible D gene (5 bases). CDR1 is SGHNT, CDR2 YYREEE, per germline (reference sequence). The CDR3 runs to 14 residues. V lost 0 bases, J lost 4 bases, and 8 bases lay in between.

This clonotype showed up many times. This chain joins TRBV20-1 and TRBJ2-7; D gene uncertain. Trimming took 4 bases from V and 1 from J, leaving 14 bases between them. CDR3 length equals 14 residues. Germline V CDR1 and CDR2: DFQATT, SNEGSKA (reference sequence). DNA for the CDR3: TGCAGTGCTATACGGCGGCACCCTTCCTACGAGCAGTACTTC. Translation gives CSAIRRHPSYEQYF.

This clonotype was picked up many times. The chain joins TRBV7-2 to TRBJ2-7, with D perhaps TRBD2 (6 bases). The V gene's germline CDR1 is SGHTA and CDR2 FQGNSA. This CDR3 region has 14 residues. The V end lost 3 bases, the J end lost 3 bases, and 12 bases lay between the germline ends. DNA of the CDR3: TGTGCCAGCAGCTTGGGTGGGCGGGACTACGAGCAGTACTTC. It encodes CASSLGGRDYEQYF.